The clone carrying this T cell receptor (beta chain) has a handful of counts. Its antigen is unidentified. The single heparinised draw taken from each donor contained about 100 mL of blood on average. This sample was taken from a study of beta chain features in type 1 diabetes. Study-level findings and limits: Shorter TCRB CDR3s, moderately but significantly so, were found in Type 1 diabetes patients in all four CD4+ subsets. Researchers reported that naive, central memory and Treg TCRB repertoires appeared more similar in patients than in healthy donors.

CDR1 is SGHDT and CDR2 is YYEEEE in the germline V gene. Deletions cut 5 bases from V and 3 bases from J, with 9 bases between. This CDR3 comprises 12 residues. Expressed TCRB transcripts were sequenced after all isolated RNA was converted to cDNA. Data came from immunoSEQ multiplex PCR; TCRdb stores just in-frame clones and leaves some out. Of about 700,000 clones listed, roughly an eighth are singletons. The sequence derives from a man aged 18 to 30 with type 1 diabetes. Sequenced input: naive CD4+ T cells from blood. The V call is TRBV5-6, the J call TRBJ2-7; unclear D gene. CDR3 sequence: CASSPDIYEQYF. CDR3 DNA: TGTGCCAGCAGTCCGGATATCTACGAGCAGTACTTC.